This T cell receptor beta chain was retrieved from a study of T cells of healthy individuals. There are many counts of this clonotype. Trimming removed 7 bases from V and 5 bases from J; junction bases left unmatched: 9. The CDR3 is 15 amino acids. Germline assignment: CDR1 MNHEY and CDR2 SVGEGT. One entry per CDR3 protein results from TCRdb running MiXCR on the 5' RACE reads. The sample consists of about 41,000 distinct CDR3 sequences, approximately 4.5% of them appearing once. This clonotype was obtained from a human donor in good health. This chain connects TRBV6-2 or TRBV6-3 to TRBJ2-1, with TRBD2 matching 9 bases. The CDR3 sequence: CASTNGAGGDNEQFF. CDR3 DNA: TGTGCCAGCACCAACGGGGCGGGAGGGGACAATGAGCAGTTCTTC.